This is a list of T cell receptor beta chains from one sample in a study of regulatory T cells in long-lasting Graves disease. TCRdb called the multiplex PCR reads again in MiXCR, with one record for every CDR3 protein. The table lists approximately 300,000 distinct CDR3 sequences, about 18% of them singletons. The sample here was peripheral blood mononuclear cells (PBMCs), taken at new diagnosis, from a patient treated with antithyroid drugs. The receptors derive from a female donor with Graves disease. The CDR3 runs from the conserved cysteine through the conserved F or W. Fields, in order: D gene, V gene, J gene, clone size, CDR3 DNA, CDR3 protein. D genes are given only for firm matches. Clone size is shown for a subset of rows, as once, few, many or a class of expanded clone.

TRBD1	TRBV18	TRBJ1-2	many	TGTGCCAGCTCACAGGGGGCAAACTATGGCTACACCTTC	CASSQGANYGYTF
.	TRBV11-3	TRBJ2-1	many	TGTGCCAGCAGCTTGGGGAGCGCCTTAGGGAATGAGCAGTTCTTC	CASSLGSALGNEQFF
.	TRBV7-9	TRBJ2-6	many	TGTGCCAGCAGCTTATCAGGGGCTGGGGCCAACGTCCTGACTTTC	CASSLSGAGANVLTF
.	TRBV7-9	TRBJ2-1	many	TGTGCCAGCAGCTTGGTGACGTCCTACAATGAGCAGTTCTTC	CASSLVTSYNEQFF
.	TRBV25-1	TRBJ2-1	few	TGTGCCAGCAGTGAATATAAGGGGGGAGGTTACAATGAGCAGTTCTTC	CASSEYKGGGYNEQFF
.	TRBV29-1	TRBJ2-5	.	TGCAGCAAAACCGACAGCGGAACCCAGTACTTC	CSKTDSGTQYF
TRBD1	TRBV13	TRBJ1-5	few	TGTGCCAGCAGCCTACAGGGGATTCAGCCCCAGCATTTT	CASSLQGIQPQHF
.	TRBV7-9	TRBJ2-3	.	TGTGCCAGCAGCTTAGCGGAGGAGGGCTATACGCAGTATTTT	CASSLAEEGYTQYF
.	TRBV28	TRBJ2-1	.	TGTGCCAGCAGTTTAGATAGGGGGGTCACGTTCTTC	CASSLDRGVTFF
.	TRBV7-2	TRBJ2-7	few	TGTGCCAGCAGCTTAGGAGGGGGCTACGAGCAGTACTTC	CASSLGGGYEQYF
TRBD1	TRBV20-1	TRBJ1-6	few	TGCAGTGCTGATACCGGGACAGGGGCCAGCTCCTATAATTCACCCCTCCACTTT	CSADTGTGASSYNSPLHF
TRBD2	TRBV5-1	TRBJ2-5	many	TGCGCCAGCAGCTTGACAGCTAGCGGACATCAAGAGACCCAGTACTTC	CASSLTASGHQETQYF
TRBD2	TRBV11-2	TRBJ2-1	once	TGTGCCAGCAGCCTCCCGGGACTAGCGGGTATTAATGAGCAGTTCTTC	CASSLPGLAGINEQFF
.	TRBV20-1	TRBJ1-1	few	TGCAGTGCTAGAGATAATGAAGCTTTCTTT	CSARDNEAFF
.	TRBV27	TRBJ2-3	many	TGTGCCAGCACGAAGGCCCCCCCCGCCGTACGAGGCACAGATACGCAGTATTTT	CASTKAPPAVRGTDTQYF
.	TRBV6-2/TRBV6-3	TRBJ2-5	.	TGTGCCAGCAAAGAGGATGGCGGGGAGACCCAGTACTTC	CASKEDGGETQYF
TRBD1	TRBV30	TRBJ1-5	.	TGTGCCTGGAGTCAGGGGACAGGGGGCGGCAATCAGCCCCAGCATTTT	CAWSQGTGGGNQPQHF
TRBD2	TRBV24-1	TRBJ2-3	many	TGTGCCACCAGTGACTCCGTCGGTACTAGCGGGAGCCCAGATACGCAGTATTTT	CATSDSVGTSGSPDTQYF
.	TRBV4-2	TRBJ2-5	few	TGTGCCAGCAGCCAAGAACAGGCCCAAGAGACCCAGTACTTC	CASSQEQAQETQYF
.	TRBV7-9	TRBJ2-3	many	TGTGCCAGCAGCGTCCCGGGTCTCGGTGGAAATACGCAGTATTTT	CASSVPGLGGNTQYF
TRBD2	TRBV5-1	TRBJ2-1	few	TGCGCCAGCAGCTGGGGACTAGCGACTAACTACAATGAGCAGTTCTTC	CASSWGLATNYNEQFF
.	TRBV7-8	TRBJ2-6	few	TGTGCCAGCAGCTTCAGGACGGTGGACTCTGGGGCCAACGTCCTGACTTTC	CASSFRTVDSGANVLTF
.	TRBV6-5	TRBJ1-2	few	TGTGCCAGCAGTTACTCGAATGGGGCTGATGGCTACACCTTC	CASSYSNGADGYTF
TRBD2	TRBV14	TRBJ2-1	.	TGTGCCAGCAGCCAAAGGAAAAGGGGACTAGCGGCTAGCTCCTACAATGAGCAGTTCTTC	CASSQRKRGLAASSYNEQFF
TRBD1	TRBV20-1	TRBJ2-2	many	TGCAGTGCAACAGGACAGGGGTCAGACACCGGGGAGCTGTTTTTT	CSATGQGSDTGELFF
TRBD1	TRBV4-2	TRBJ1-3	many	TGTGCCAGCAGCCAGCTCACGACAGGGAATGGAAACACCATATATTTT	CASSQLTTGNGNTIYF
TRBD2	TRBV6-1	TRBJ2-3	many	TGTGCCAGCAGTCCCGGACTAGCGGGATTGGGAGATACGCAGTATTTT	CASSPGLAGLGDTQYF
.	TRBV5-1	TRBJ2-5	.	TGCGCCAGCAGACCCCCTCCCCGGCAGGGACAGACCCAGTACTTC	CASRPPPRQGQTQYF
.	TRBV12-3/TRBV12-4	TRBJ2-1	many	TGTGCCAGCAGTTCCTTCCCAGGGGTTAAACACAATGAGCAGTTCTTC	CASSSFPGVKHNEQFF
.	TRBV19	TRBJ2-3	many	TGTGCCAGTAGTCCCGGGACCGCCGATACGCAGTATTTT	CASSPGTADTQYF
TRBD2	TRBV2	TRBJ2-7	.	TGTGCCAGCAGTGAAGGGACTAGCGGAACCTACGAGCAGTACTTC	CASSEGTSGTYEQYF
TRBD2	TRBV12-3/TRBV12-4	TRBJ2-7	many	TGTGCCAGCAGTTTAGCGTCCGGGACTAGCGGGGTCTACGAGCAGTACTTC	CASSLASGTSGVYEQYF
.	TRBV3-1	TRBJ1-5	few	TGTGCCAGCAGCCTTCAGTACAACAATCAGCCCCAGCATTTT	CASSLQYNNQPQHF
TRBD2	TRBV11-2	TRBJ2-3	many	TGTGCCAGCAGCTTAGCCGGTCGGGAGGGCCGCACAGATACGCAGTATTTT	CASSLAGREGRTDTQYF
.	TRBV18	TRBJ2-7	many	TGTGCCAGCTCACCACCGAGTTCGGGCGAGCAGTACTTC	CASSPPSSGEQYF
TRBD2	TRBV2	TRBJ2-5	.	TGTGCCAGCAGTGCGTGGACTAGCGGACAAGAGACCCAGTACTTC	CASSAWTSGQETQYF
TRBD1	TRBV20-1	TRBJ1-1	many	TGCAGTGTCTCACAGGGGAGTTGGACTGAAGCTTTCTTT	CSVSQGSWTEAFF
.	TRBV24-1	TRBJ2-1	many	TGTGCCACCAGTGATTCGAGGCCCCCAGGGGAGCAGTTCTTC	CATSDSRPPGEQFF
.	TRBV6-4	TRBJ2-1	many	TGTGCCAGCACTCCCTCCGCTCTCAATGAGCAGTTCTTC	CASTPSALNEQFF
TRBD2	TRBV6-5	TRBJ2-1	many	TGTGCCAGCAGTTACACCACACTGACTAGCGGGGCGGCCAATGAGCAGTTCTTC	CASSYTTLTSGAANEQFF